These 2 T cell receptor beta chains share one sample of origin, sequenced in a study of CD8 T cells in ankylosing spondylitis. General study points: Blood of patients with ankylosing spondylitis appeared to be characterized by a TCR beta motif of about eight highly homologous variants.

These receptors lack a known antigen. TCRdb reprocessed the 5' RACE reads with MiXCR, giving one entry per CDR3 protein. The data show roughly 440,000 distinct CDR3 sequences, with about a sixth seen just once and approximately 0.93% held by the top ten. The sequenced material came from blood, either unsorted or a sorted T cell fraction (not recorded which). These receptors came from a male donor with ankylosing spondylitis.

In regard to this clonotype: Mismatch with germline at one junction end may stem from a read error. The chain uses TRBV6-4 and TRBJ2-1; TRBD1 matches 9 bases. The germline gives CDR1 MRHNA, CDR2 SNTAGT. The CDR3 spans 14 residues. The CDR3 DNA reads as TGTGCCAGCAGTGACGAGGACAGGGGAAATGTGCAGTTCTTC. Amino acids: CASSDEDRGNVQFF.

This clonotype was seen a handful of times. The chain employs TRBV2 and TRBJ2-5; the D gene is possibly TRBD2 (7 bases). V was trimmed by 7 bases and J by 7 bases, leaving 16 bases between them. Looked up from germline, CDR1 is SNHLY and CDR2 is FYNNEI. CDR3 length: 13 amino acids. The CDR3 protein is CASNQGGEGTQYF. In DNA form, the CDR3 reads TGTGCCAGCAACCAAGGGGGGGAAGGGACCCAGTACTTC.